One sample yielded the 14 T cell receptor beta chains listed below, sequenced in a study of blood T cell repertoires in COVID-19. Generated by immunoSEQ multiplex PCR, the TCRdb table keeps only in-frame clones and is missing some. The table includes about 75,000 clones, 70% to 85% detected once. The sequenced material came from peripheral blood. These receptors were obtained from a woman between 45 and 60 years old with acute or convalescent COVID-19.

The CDR3 DNA reads TGTGCCAGCAGTCAGTCGACAGTAGTCGGGGAGACCCAGTACTTC. Translation gives CASSQSTVVGETQYF. The chain is built from TRBV6-5 and TRBJ2-5; perhaps TRBD1 as D (5 bases). The CDR3 contains 15 residues. The V gene's germline CDR1 is MNHEY and CDR2 SVGAGI. V was trimmed by 5 bases and J by 5 bases, leaving 18 bases between them.

V is TRBV4-1 and J is TRBJ1-5; D is ambiguous. CDR1 and CDR2 (germline): MGHRA, YSYEKL. V shed 1 base and J shed 2 bases, with 9 bases lying between them. The CDR3 totals 15 residues. This CDR3 is CASSQALPGNQPQHF. The CDR3 region has the DNA TGCGCCAGCAGCCAAGCCCTCCCGGGCAATCAGCCCCAGCATTTT.

The chain has TRBV5-8 and TRBJ2-3, with D possibly TRBD1 on 6 matching bases. The CDR3 extends over 16 amino acids. CDR1 and CDR2 (germline): SGHTS, YDEGEE. V was pared by 4 bases and J by 2 bases, with 17 bases between. In nucleotides, the CDR3 is TGTGCCAGCAGCCCAGGGGACCTCCTACTCACAGATACGCAGTATTTT. Protein product: CASSPGDLLLTDTQYF.

This chain joins TRBV18 and TRBJ1-5, with 7 bases matching TRBD1. V shed 0 bases, J shed 3 bases, and the junction held 2 bases outside the gene matches. The germline V gene encodes CDR1 KGHSH and CDR2 LQKENI. CDR3 length: 15 amino acids. The CDR3 coding sequence is TGTGCCAGCTCACCACCGGGACAGCTCAATCAGCCCCAGCATTTT. Its protein is CASSPPGQLNQPQHF.

The chain uses TRBV14 and TRBJ1-4; D is possibly TRBD1 (6 bases). From germline, CDR1 is SGHDN and CDR2 FVKESK. The V gene lost 5 bases and the J gene lost 6 bases, with 10 bases spanning the gap. The CDR3 is made up of 13 amino acids. CDR3 in DNA: TGTGCCAGCAGCTGGGGGCGATATGAAAAACTGTTTTTT. Protein: CASSWGRYEKLFF.

This sequence joins TRBV15 and TRBJ2-1; 7 bases match TRBD2. The V segment lost 0 bases and the J segment 4 bases; nucleotides outside the gene matches: 6. The germline CDR1 and CDR2 sequences are LNHNV and YYDKDF (reference sequence). CDR3 size: 16 residues. CDR3 in amino acids: CATSRDVGAGYNEQFF. Written as DNA, the CDR3 is TGTGCCACCAGCAGAGATGTAGGAGCGGGGTACAATGAGCAGTTCTTC.

The chain combines TRBV29-1 with TRBJ1-5, with TRBD1 identical over 8 bases. Unmatched junction bases numbered 2, after V lost 7 bases and J lost 0 bases. The CDR3 sequence is 13 residues long. Germline V gene lookup returns CDR1 SQVTM and CDR2 ANQGSEA. The DNA of the CDR3 is TGCAGCGCGGGGACAGGTAGCAATCAGCCCCAGCATTTT. Translated: CSAGTGSNQPQHF.

The V and J genes are TRBV29-1 and TRBJ2-2; D possibly corresponds to TRBD1 (5 bases). Germline CDR1 SQVTM, CDR2 ANQGSEA. There are 13 residues in the CDR3. With 6 bases removed from V and 2 bases from J, the gap between germline ends came to 10 bases. CDR3 DNA sequence: TGCAGCGTCGACAGTAGCAACACCGGGGAGCTGTTTTTT. Protein product: CSVDSSNTGELFF.

The chain couples TRBV30 to TRBJ1-4, with D unclear. Germline loops: CDR1 GTSNPN, CDR2 SVGIG (reference sequence). V was pared by 6 bases and J by 8 bases, with 10 bases between. The CDR3 runs 11 residues. CDR3 nucleotides: TGTGCCTGCCGAATCCGGGAAAAACTGTTTTTT. This codes for CACRIREKLFF.

The J gene is TRBJ1-5, the V gene TRBV4-1; 7 bases agree with TRBD1. This CDR3 region has 15 residues. Looked up from germline, CDR1 is MGHRA and CDR2 is YSYEKL. The V and J ends lost 1 base and 6 bases, in that order; junction bases with no gene match: 6. CDR3 nucleotide sequence: TGCGCCAGCAGCCAAGTCGAGGGGGCGGCTCAGCCCCAGCATTTT. It codes for CASSQVEGAAQPQHF.

V gene TRBV12-3 or TRBV12-4 combines with J gene TRBJ2-1; D remains unclear. The CDR3 loop spans 12 amino acids. Trimming took off 3 bases at V and 6 bases at J, with 6 bases between the two ends. The CDR3 DNA reads as TGTGCCAGCAGTTTCGCCGGCAATGAGCAGTTCTTC. Translation: CASSFAGNEQFF.

This clone was seen more than once but under ten times. J is TRBJ1-2 and V is TRBV10-3; 10 bases match TRBD1. The V and J ends lost 6 bases and 4 bases, in that order; junction bases with no gene match: 5. Germline CDR1 ENHRY, CDR2 SYGVKD. The CDR3 has 14 amino acids. The CDR3: CAIRTGGGSYGYTF. In DNA form, the CDR3 reads TGTGCCATCAGGACAGGGGGCGGAAGCTATGGCTACACCTTC.

The chain couples TRBV2 to TRBJ1-2; maybe TRBD1 (6 bases). This CDR3 is built from 13 residues. Germline lookup yields CDR1 SNHLY and CDR2 FYNNEI. The V and J ends lost 7 bases and 3 bases respectively, with 12 bases between them. The CDR3 region is CASTLGQHYGYTF. In DNA form, the CDR3 reads TGTGCCAGCACCCTCGGACAGCACTATGGCTACACCTTC.

The V gene is TRBV30, the J gene TRBJ2-7; TRBD2 might be the D (6 bases). Germline V gene data show CDR1 as GTSNPN and CDR2 as SVGIG (reference sequence). Trimming stripped 3 bases from V and 2 bases from J, with 11 bases between. The CDR3 loop spans 13 amino acids. The CDR3 nucleotides read TGTGCCTGGAGGCGGGACGTAGCCTACGAGCAGTACTTC. Translated, it gives CAWRRDVAYEQYF.